Listed below are T cell receptor beta chains from one sample, sequenced in a study of blood T cell dynamics during melanoma immunotherapy. The data were produced by immunoSEQ multiplex PCR, yet TCRdb's version contains in-frame clones alone and is incomplete. The data contain tens of thousands of clones, around 92% of them singletons. Material: blood, obtained from a patient treated with checkpoint blockade. The receptors were sampled from a human donor with melanoma. CDR3s include the opening cysteine and the closing phenylalanine or tryptophan. The D gene is left open where the match is weak. Clone size is given for some rows only: seen once, a few or many times, or a class if the clone is expanded.

D gene	clone size	J gene	V gene	CDR3 protein	CDR3 DNA
TRBD2	.	TRBJ2-3	TRBV11-1	CASSGSGNTDTQYF	TGTGCCAGCAGCGGTAGCGGGAATACAGATACGCAGTATTTT
TRBD1	.	TRBJ2-3	TRBV7-9	CASSRQGARADTQYF	TGTGCCAGCAGCCGCCAGGGGGCGAGGGCAGATACGCAGTATTTT
.	.	TRBJ2-5	TRBV30	CAWSPGTGETQYF	TGTGCCTGGAGCCCCGGGACCGGAGAGACCCAGTACTTC
.	.	TRBJ1-2	TRBV6-6	CASSPTGLGGYTF	TGTGCCAGCAGCCCGACAGGCCTGGGTGGCTACACCTTC
.	.	TRBJ2-7	TRBV18	CASRSTATGGEQYF	TGTGCCAGCCGATCGACAGCCACTGGTGGGGAGCAGTACTTC
.	.	TRBJ2-3	TRBV29-1	CSGESLTSTDTQYF	TGCAGCGGGGAGAGCCTTACTAGCACAGATACGCAGTATTTT
.	.	TRBJ2-2	TRBV2	CASREFRTGSGGELFF	TGTGCCAGCAGGGAATTCCGAACAGGGAGCGGCGGGGAGCTGTTTTTT
TRBD2	.	TRBJ2-7	TRBV9	CASSALAGGLGEQYF	TGTGCCAGCAGCGCCCTAGCGGGAGGACTCGGCGAGCAGTACTTC
TRBD1	.	TRBJ1-4	TRBV14	CASSPTRTGDEKLFF	TGTGCCAGCAGCCCAACTAGGACAGGAGATGAAAAACTGTTTTTT
.	.	TRBJ1-2	TRBV4-1	CASSHMPPGDYGYTF	TGCGCCAGCAGCCACATGCCGCCCGGGGACTATGGCTACACCTTC
.	.	TRBJ2-7	TRBV28	CASHLVGGGEQYF	TGTGCCAGCCATTTGGTGGGGGGTGGCGAGCAGTACTTC
.	.	TRBJ1-5	TRBV19	CASRVGGSEYQPQHF	TGTGCCTCCCGAGTAGGGGGTTCTGAATATCAGCCCCAGCATTTT
TRBD1	.	TRBJ1-4	TRBV27	CASSPRDSEKLFF	TGTGCCAGCAGTCCCCGGGACAGCGAAAAACTGTTTTTT
.	few	TRBJ1-3	TRBV28	CASSVRGAGNTIYF	TGTGCCAGCAGCGTCCGTGGAGCTGGAAACACCATATATTTT
TRBD1	few	TRBJ1-5	TRBV6-5	CASRSDRANQPQHF	TGTGCCAGCAGGAGTGACAGGGCCAATCAGCCCCAGCATTTT
.	.	TRBJ2-7	TRBV4-1	CASSQQLSSYEQYF	TGCGCCAGCAGCCAACAACTGAGCTCCTACGAGCAGTACTTC
TRBD2	.	TRBJ2-3	TRBV5-4	CASSLAASGTDTQYF	TGTGCCAGCAGCTTGGCGGCTAGCGGTACAGATACGCAGTATTTT
.	.	TRBJ1-1	TRBV7-3	CASSLGGPVATEAFF	TGTGCCAGCAGCTTAGGGGGACCGGTGGCAACTGAAGCTTTCTTT
.	.	TRBJ1-2	TRBV5-6	CASTRRVSGLYGYTF	TGTGCCAGCACCAGACGTGTAAGCGGTCTCTATGGCTACACCTTC
.	.	TRBJ1-1	TRBV9	CASSVASLNTEAFF	TGTGCCAGCAGCGTAGCGAGTTTGAACACTGAAGCTTTCTTT
TRBD1	.	TRBJ1-2	TRBV11-3	CASSRGQGDAGYTF	TGTGCCAGCAGTAGGGGACAGGGTGATGCTGGCTACACCTTC
TRBD1	.	TRBJ1-2	TRBV6-1	CASSEFGQAVYGYTF	TGTGCCAGCAGTGAATTCGGACAGGCAGTTTATGGCTACACCTTC
TRBD2	.	TRBJ2-7	TRBV5-8	CASSRGVPSYEQYF	TGTGCCAGCAGCCGGGGGGTACCCTCCTACGAGCAGTACTTC
.	.	TRBJ1-2	TRBV6-1	CASSEPPAWVHGYTF	TGTGCCAGCAGTGAACCCCCAGCCTGGGTTCATGGCTACACCTTC
TRBD1	.	TRBJ1-4	TRBV30	CASRDRGYPNEKLFF	TGTGCCTCCCGGGACAGGGGGTATCCTAATGAAAAACTGTTTTTT
.	.	TRBJ1-2	TRBV6-6	CASSPRTAAYGYTF	TGTGCCAGCAGTCCACGGACCGCCGCCTATGGCTACACCTTC
.	.	TRBJ1-1	TRBV4-1	CASSQVSLGYGEAFF	TGCGCCAGCAGCCAAGTGAGCTTGGGTTATGGTGAAGCTTTCTTT
.	.	TRBJ2-5	TRBV7-9	CASSPVGGRETQYF	TGTGCCAGCAGCCCCGTTGGGGGCCGGGAGACCCAGTACTTC
TRBD2	.	TRBJ2-5	TRBV11-3	CASSSDRLAGIQETQYF	TGTGCCAGCAGCTCCGACAGACTAGCGGGGATACAAGAGACCCAGTACTTC
TRBD2	.	TRBJ2-1	TRBV7-2	CASRGLAYNEQFF	TGTGCCAGCAGAGGACTAGCCTACAATGAGCAGTTCTTC
TRBD2	.	TRBJ2-1	TRBV7-2	CASSFHSRTSGRAGNEQFF	TGTGCCAGCAGCTTCCACTCCAGGACTAGCGGGAGGGCCGGGAATGAGCAGTTCTTC
TRBD1	.	TRBJ2-5	TRBV5-1	CASSRDRRTQETQYF	TGCGCCAGCAGTCGGGACAGGCGAACCCAAGAGACCCAGTACTTC
.	.	TRBJ1-1	TRBV5-1	CASSLSGTTHTEAFF	TGCGCCAGCAGCTTGAGCGGGACAACTCACACTGAAGCTTTCTTT
TRBD2	.	TRBJ2-5	TRBV29-1	CSVDGGRAVLGETQYF	TGCAGCGTTGATGGCGGGAGGGCGGTTTTAGGAGAGACCCAGTACTTC
.	few	TRBJ1-1	TRBV5-1	CASSWRENTEAFF	TGCGCCAGCAGCTGGCGGGAGAACACTGAAGCTTTCTTT
.	.	TRBJ2-3	TRBV7-8	CASSLDVSTDTQYF	TGTGCCAGCAGCTTAGACGTCAGCACAGATACGCAGTATTTT
TRBD1	.	TRBJ2-2	TRBV5-1	CASSAPGTGAGFGTGELFF	TGCGCCAGCAGCGCACCCGGGACAGGGGCGGGTTTTGGCACCGGGGAGCTGTTTTTT
.	few	TRBJ2-7	TRBV4-1	CASSHDDSPEQYF	TGCGCCAGCAGCCATGACGACAGCCCCGAGCAGTACTTC
TRBD1	.	TRBJ1-1	TRBV5-4	CASSLVQGASAFF	TGTGCCAGCAGCTTAGTACAGGGGGCTTCGGCTTTCTTT
TRBD1	.	TRBJ2-2	TRBV5-1	CASRDRGLTGELFF	TGCGCCAGCAGGGACAGGGGGCTTACCGGGGAGCTGTTTTTT
.	few	TRBJ2-7	TRBV2	CASSEPRVSEQYF	TGTGCCAGCAGTGAGCCCAGGGTATCCGAGCAGTACTTC
TRBD1	.	TRBJ2-7	TRBV7-8	CASTPRAGQGIEEQYF	TGTGCCAGCACCCCCAGGGCGGGACAGGGGATAGAGGAGCAGTACTTC
.	few	TRBJ1-5	TRBV2	CASSEVGQTSNQPQHF	TGTGCCAGCAGTGAGGTGGGGCAGACCAGCAATCAGCCCCAGCATTTT
.	once	TRBJ2-2	TRBV6-1	CASRWQMNTGELFF	TGTGCCAGCAGGTGGCAGATGAACACCGGGGAGCTGTTTTTT
.	.	TRBJ2-3	TRBV7-9	CASSLSALKTDTQYF	TGTGCCAGCAGCTTATCGGCGCTTAAGACCGATACGCAGTATTTT
.	.	TRBJ1-1	TRBV19	CASSIGSRGMNTEAFF	TGTGCCAGTAGTATAGGATCAAGAGGAATGAACACTGAAGCTTTCTTT